This TCR beta chain emerged from a study of CD8+CD57+ T cells in acquired aplastic anemia. Turning to the study itself: Sorted CD4+ and CD8+ cells gave a mean 3.2 ug DNA, range roughly 0.19 to 30 ug. Read counts for CD4+ cells (from healthy donors) averaged roughly 10 million. Study-level results: About 27 CD8+ CDR3 sequences were shared between patients and controls.

This clonotype came up many times. Its target is unknown. Investigators profiled TCR beta VDJ and CDR3 from genomic DNA template. TCRdb used MiXCR to reprocess the reads, holding one entry per CDR3 protein. The sample lists roughly 63,000 distinct CDR3 sequences; roughly half were seen once. Specimen: sorted CD4+, CD8+, or CD8+CD57+ T cells (not recorded which) from PBMCs. The TCR originated in a human donor in good health, serving as a control.

The chain's CDR3 is CASSGLAGVDTQYF. The CDR3 coding sequence is TGTGCCAGCAGTGGACTAGCGGGAGTGGATACGCAGTATTTT. The rearrangement links TRBV6-1 to TRBJ2-3; 12 positions match TRBD2. CDR1 MNHNS and CDR2 SASEGT come from the germline V gene. The CDR3 totals 14 residues. The V and J ends lost 4 bases and 6 bases, in that order; junction bases with no gene match: 2.